This T cell receptor (beta chain) was observed in a study of blood T cell repertoires in COVID-19. The germline CDR1 and CDR2 sequences are SGHRS and YFSETQ. The CDR3 length is 15 residues. Trimming took 1 base from V and 4 from J; bases not matched to a gene: 7. Source study methods: Reference gene primer amplification gave estimated nucleated cell counts. Sequencing used immunoSEQ multiplex PCR; TCRdb keeps in-frame clones, though not all of them. Clone size and the V and J calls come from that table; the DNA yielded D and trimming. The data hold about 360,000 clones, with 81% observed a single time.

The sequence was obtained from a human donor with acute or convalescent COVID-19. The donor label of this sample is uncertain. J is TRBJ1-1 and V is TRBV5-1, with 7 bases lining up with TRBD1. Sequencing input: peripheral blood. The CDR3 loop is CASSLTGAQATEAFF. In DNA form, the CDR3 reads TGCGCCAGCAGCTTGACAGGGGCGCAAGCCACTGAAGCTTTCTTT.